These 29 T cell receptor beta chains were sequenced from one sample in a study of regulatory T cells in long-lasting Graves disease. Libraries of TCR beta came from iRepertoire HTBI primers plus Arm-PCR of CDR3 regions. TCRdb reprocessed the multiplex PCR reads with MiXCR, giving one entry per CDR3 protein. The table shows about 660,000 distinct CDR3 sequences, with around 30% occurring only once. Time point specified: persistent/refractory GD, antithyroid drugs over 5 years with positive TRAb. The TCR library used RNA extracted from PBMCs. The starting material was peripheral blood mononuclear cells (PBMCs), obtained when the disease was refractory, from a patient treated with antithyroid drugs. Receptors originate from a female donor with Graves disease.

CDR3 loop: CASSQAKAEQYF. CDR3 coding DNA: TGTGCCAGCAGCCAAGCAAAGGCTGAGCAGTACTTC. V is TRBV14 and J is TRBJ2-7; D gene ambiguous. V lost 1 base and J lost 7, with 8 bases in between. The germline gives CDR1 SGHDN, CDR2 FVKESK. The length of the CDR3 is 12 residues.

This chain joins TRBV6-2 or TRBV6-3 and TRBJ1-2; D might be TRBD1 (5 bases). The CDR3 covers 13 residues. V shed 7 bases and J shed 5 bases, with 14 bases lying between them. The germline CDR1 and CDR2 sequences are MNHEY and SVGEGT. This CDR3 reads CASTGRDDYGYTF. The CDR3 DNA follows: TGTGCCAGCACAGGCAGGGACGATTATGGCTACACCTTC.

This clonotype occurred a few times. This sequence joins TRBV6-1 and TRBJ1-1, with D tentatively TRBD1 (5 bases). Germline values: CDR1 MNHNS, CDR2 SASEGT. The CDR3 loop spans 14 amino acids. V was cut by 5 bases and J by 4 bases, with 14 bases left in between. The CDR3 nucleotides read TGTGCCAGCAGTCCCTTTGTCAGGGCCACTGAAGCTTTCTTT. As protein: CASSPFVRATEAFF.

The chain combines TRBV2 with TRBJ2-1; possible D gene TRBD2, 6 bases. This CDR3 contains 12 residues. CDR1 is SNHLY, CDR2 FYNNEI, per germline. The V gene lost 8 bases and the J gene lost 3 bases, with 8 bases spanning the gap. Here the CDR3 reads CASGGLYNEQFF. Written as DNA, the CDR3 is TGTGCCAGCGGGGGACTCTACAATGAGCAGTTCTTC.

V and J are TRBV9 and TRBJ1-3, with TRBD1 matching 7 bases. V lost 2 bases to trimming and J lost 4 bases; unmatched junction nucleotides: 3. This CDR3 comprises 14 residues. Germline values: CDR1 SGDLS, CDR2 YYNGEE. The CDR3: CASSVRQGGNTIYF. The CDR3 DNA reads TGTGCCAGCAGCGTTCGACAGGGAGGAAACACCATATATTTT.

CDR3 DNA: TGTGCCAGCAGTGGGGACAACCCCTACGAGCAGTACTTC. It translates to CASSGDNPYEQYF. This chain joins TRBV6-1 and TRBJ2-7, with a possible D match to TRBD1 (6 bases). Per the germline V gene, CDR1 is MNHNS and CDR2 is SASEGT. The CDR3 covers 13 residues. The germline V and J ends were trimmed by 4 bases and 2 bases, with 9 bases remaining between them.

This clonotype was detected only a few times. This rearrangement joins TRBV3-1 to TRBJ2-5, with TRBD1 identical over 7 bases. Trimming cost V 1 base and J 4 bases; bases outside gene matches: 3. Germline CDR1 is LGHDT and CDR2 is YNNKEL (reference sequence). The CDR3 extends over 14 amino acids. The CDR3 is CASSQGQGGETQYF. The CDR3 DNA is TGTGCCAGCAGCCAAGGACAGGGCGGAGAGACCCAGTACTTC.

About this clonotype itself: It may be a read error: a sequence one base away is much more abundant. V and J are TRBV6-1 and TRBJ2-2, with 12 bases lining up with TRBD2. Germline V gene data show CDR1 as MNHNS and CDR2 as SASEGT. With 6 bases clipped from V and 5 bases from J, the junction kept 16 bases outside the gene matches. The CDR3 has 19 residues. The CDR3 DNA is TGTGCCAGCAGCCCCCCCTTGGGGCTAGCGGGAGGGGAAACCGGGGAGCTGTTTTTT. Its translation: CASSPPLGLAGGETGELFF.

The chain carries TRBV7-3 and TRBJ2-7, with D perhaps TRBD1 or TRBD2 (5 bases each). Germline V gene sequence: CDR1 SGHTA, CDR2 FQGTGA. The CDR3 has 16 amino acids. Trimming stripped 0 bases from V and 0 bases from J, with 12 bases between. CDR3 residues: CASSLTGTESSYEQYF. CDR3 DNA: TGTGCCAGCAGCTTAACAGGGACCGAGAGCTCCTACGAGCAGTACTTC.

This clonotype was counted only a few times. The chain is built from TRBV20-1 and TRBJ1-4; D uncertain. V lost 3 bases and J lost 7, with 12 bases in between. The CDR3 covers 13 residues. The germline gives CDR1 DFQATT, CDR2 SNEGSKA (reference sequence). CDR3 sequence reads: CSASSVDSEKLFF. DNA for the CDR3: TGCAGTGCTAGTAGCGTGGATTCTGAAAAACTGTTTTTT.

This chain links TRBV28 with TRBJ2-5, with D uncertain. V was clipped by 6 bases and J by 7 bases, with 12 bases between them. The CDR3 covers 12 residues. Germline V gene sequence: CDR1 MDHEN, CDR2 SYDVKM. The CDR3 here is CASRLPLGTQYF. The CDR3, as DNA: TGTGCCAGCAGACTTCCACTGGGGACCCAGTACTTC.

A few counts support this clonotype. The rearrangement uses TRBV7-9 and TRBJ2-7; the D is unclear. The germline V and J ends were trimmed by 2 bases and 5 bases, with 19 bases remaining between them. This CDR3 spans 16 amino acids. Germline CDR1 and CDR2: SEHNR and FQNEAQ (reference sequence). The CDR3 DNA reads as TGTGCCAGCAGCTTAAGGTCGTCTGGCAGCGTCCACGAGCAGTACTTC. Translating gives CASSLRSSGSVHEQYF.

V and J are TRBV5-1 and TRBJ2-5; perhaps TRBD1 as D (6 bases). Trimming stripped 4 bases from V and 1 base from J, with 17 bases between. Germline CDR1 SGHRS, CDR2 YFSETQ. This CDR3 region has 16 residues. Here the CDR3 DNA reads TGCGCCAGCAGCGTCACGCCGACAGGTATCCAAGAGACCCAGTACTTC. Translating gives CASSVTPTGIQETQYF.

The rearrangement uses TRBV11-2 and TRBJ1-4; D uncertain. The V and J ends lost 3 bases and 9 bases respectively, with 5 bases between them. Germline lookup yields CDR1 SGHAT and CDR2 FQNNGV. The CDR3 spans 11 residues. CDR3: CASSLGKKLFF. In DNA form, the CDR3 reads TGTGCCAGCAGCTTGGGGAAAAAACTGTTTTTT.

This clonotype was seen more than once but under ten times. The gene calls are TRBV2 and TRBJ2-7; 9 bases line up with TRBD2. This CDR3 contains 17 residues. Per germline, CDR1 SNHLY and CDR2 FYNNEI. The V and J ends lost 4 bases and 7 bases, in that order; junction bases with no gene match: 17. The CDR3 protein is CASSVPGLAKTGREQYF. CDR3 sequence (DNA): TGTGCCAGCAGTGTCCCGGGACTAGCAAAAACGGGGCGGGAGCAGTACTTC.

The V and J genes are TRBV6-1 and TRBJ1-5; D not resolved. CDR1 is MNHNS and CDR2 is SASEGT in the germline V gene. The germline V and J ends were trimmed by 5 bases and 8 bases, with 7 bases remaining between them. The CDR3 sequence is 11 residues long. The CDR3 sequence is CASSTPEPQHF. The CDR3 bases are TGTGCCAGCAGTACCCCGGAGCCCCAGCATTTT.

This chain joins TRBV3-1 and TRBJ2-5; 9 nucleotides match TRBD2. The V gene end was trimmed by 0 bases and the J gene end by 7 bases; junction bases not matched to a gene: 3. The CDR3 has 14 amino acids. The germline gives CDR1 LGHDT, CDR2 YNNKEL (reference sequence). Here the CDR3 reads CASSQDLAGRTQYF. The CDR3 DNA reads as TGTGCCAGCAGCCAAGATCTAGCGGGGCGGACCCAGTACTTC.

This clonotype was picked up many times. Mismatch with germline at one junction end may stem from a read error. The chain uses TRBV5-1 and TRBJ1-1; D ambiguous. The length of the CDR3 is 12 residues. CDR1 is SGHRS and CDR2 is YFSETQ in the germline V gene. DNA for the CDR3: TGTGCCAGCAGTTACGAGAACACTGAAGCTTTCTTT. Translating it yields CASSYENTEAFF.

This clonotype was detected many times. The rearrangement links TRBV28 to TRBJ2-5; 8 bases map to TRBD2. Per germline, CDR1 MDHEN and CDR2 SYDVKM. V lost 7 bases, J lost 1 base, and 5 bases stayed unmatched. The CDR3 spans 14 residues. The CDR3 here is CASTRAGVQETQYF. The CDR3 DNA is TGTGCCAGCACGCGAGCGGGAGTCCAAGAGACCCAGTACTTC.

This clonotype was picked up many times. The chain recombines TRBV6-1 with TRBJ1-4; weak D call: TRBD1 (5 bases). Trimming cost V 0 bases and J 0 bases, with 14 bases left between them. CDR3 size: 18 residues. CDR1 and CDR2 (germline): MNHNS, SASEGT. The CDR3 protein is CASSEAHFDSPTNEKLFF. CDR3 nucleotides: TGTGCCAGCAGTGAAGCCCATTTCGACAGCCCAACTAATGAAAAACTGTTTTTT.

This clonotype was counted many times. CDR3 in amino acids: CASSLNLEKLFF. CDR3 bases: TGTGCCAGCAGTTTGAATCTTGAAAAACTGTTTTTT. The V and J genes are TRBV12-3 or TRBV12-4 and TRBJ1-4; D call uncertain. V shed 3 bases and J shed 7 bases, with 6 bases lying between them. The CDR3 contains 12 residues.

This clonotype was detected only once. This sequence is one base from a far larger clone and is likely a read error. This chain uses TRBV7-2 with TRBJ2-7; TRBD1 aligns across 9 bases. Losses at the gene ends were 5 bases for V and 5 bases for J; bases not matched to a gene: 4. Germline assignment: CDR1 SGHTA and CDR2 FQGNSA. The CDR3 totals 13 residues. DNA of the CDR3: TGTGCCAGCAGCCCGGGACAGGGCCACGAGCAGTACTTC. Protein sequence: CASSPGQGHEQYF.

There are a few counts of this clonotype. This rearrangement joins TRBV30 to TRBJ1-2; no firm D call. The germline CDR1 and CDR2 sequences are GTSNPN and SVGIG (reference sequence). The CDR3 runs 14 residues. The V and J ends lost 4 bases and 4 bases respectively, with 16 bases between them. Written as DNA, the CDR3 is TGTGCCTGGAACATGGACCGTCCGCCCTATGGCTACACCTTC. Translated, it gives CAWNMDRPPYGYTF.

This clonotype was detected ten times or more. This rearrangement joins TRBV29-1 to TRBJ1-4; a weak D match, TRBD1 (6 bases). CDR3 length: 12 amino acids. V dropped 5 bases and J dropped 5 bases, with 9 bases sitting between them. Germline V lookup: CDR1 SQVTM, CDR2 ANQGSEA. CDR3 nucleotides: TGCAGCGTTAGGGGGGGAAATGAAAAACTGTTTTTT. Residues: CSVRGGNEKLFF.

This clonotype appeared a single time. The chain joins TRBV6-1 to TRBJ1-4; D is ambiguous. The germline V gene has CDR1 MNHNS and CDR2 SASEGT. This CDR3 contains 11 residues. V lost 7 bases to trimming and J lost 8 bases, with 8 bases between them. The CDR3 bases are TGTGCCAGCAAAAACCCCGAAAAACTGTTTTTT. Residues: CASKNPEKLFF.

This clonotype was detected many times. The chain links TRBV5-1 to TRBJ2-7; unclear D gene. CDR1 and CDR2 (germline): SGHRS, YFSETQ. CDR3 length: 13 residues. Trimming took 4 bases from V and 1 from J, leaving 9 bases between them. CDR3 sequence reads: CASSETSSYEQYF. In DNA form, the CDR3 reads TGCGCCAGCAGCGAAACAAGTTCCTACGAGCAGTACTTC.

CDR3 sequence: CASLAGGASSYNEQFF. CDR3 nucleotides: TGTGCCAGCCTAGCGGGAGGGGCTTCCTCCTACAATGAGCAGTTCTTC. The chain is built from TRBV28 and TRBJ2-1; TRBD2 matches at 12 bases. J lost 0 bases, V lost 8 bases, and 5 bases had no gene match. This CDR3 region has 16 residues. CDR1 and CDR2 (germline): MDHEN, SYDVKM.

The gene calls are TRBV29-1 and TRBJ1-1, with a tentative D call TRBD1 (6 bases). V lost 8 bases and J 0 bases, leaving 25 bases between the germline ends. Germline CDR1 is SQVTM and CDR2 is ANQGSEA. This CDR3 has 17 residues. The chain's CDR3 is CSSSPAPGASMNTEAFF. DNA of the CDR3: TGCAGCTCCTCCCCGGCCCCGGGGGCGAGCATGAACACTGAAGCTTTCTTT.

The V call is TRBV6-1, the J call TRBJ1-6; no firm D call. The V end was cut by 6 bases, the J end by 3 bases, with 12 bases between. The germline CDR1 and CDR2 sequences are MNHNS and SASEGT. This CDR3 has 15 amino acids. CDR3 loop: CASSPGRGYNSPLHF. The CDR3 DNA reads TGTGCCAGCAGCCCCGGACGGGGCTATAATTCACCCCTCCACTTT.